The 12 T cell receptor beta chains reported below all come from one sample, sequenced in a study of regulatory T cells in long-lasting Graves disease. Described time point: newly diagnosed GD, antithyroid drugs for less than 3 months. RNA extracted from PBMCs served as the sequencing template. For TCR beta, libraries came from iRepertoire HTBI primers and Arm-PCR of CDR3 regions. Using its own MiXCR run on the multiplex PCR reads, TCRdb lists one record per CDR3 protein. The sample has approximately 400,000 distinct CDR3 sequences; roughly 15% are singletons. The sequencing here drew on peripheral blood mononuclear cells (PBMCs), taken at new diagnosis, from a patient treated with antithyroid drugs. The receptors come from a female donor with Graves disease.

In the case of this clonotype: A read error may be the cause here, since a much bigger clone is one base away. J is TRBJ2-1 and V is TRBV27; perhaps TRBD1 as D (5 bases). CDR3 length: 16 residues. Germline CDR1 reads MNHEY; CDR2 reads SMNVEV (reference sequence). This CDR3 reads CASSLPGAGPYNERFF. DNA of the CDR3: TGTGCCAGCAGTTTACCTGGGGCAGGGCCCTACAATGAGCGGTTCTTC.

This chain connects TRBV4-2 to TRBJ2-1, with TRBD2 identical over 11 bases. Looked up from germline, CDR1 is LGHNA and CDR2 is YNFKEQ. The CDR3 totals 23 residues. The J segment lost 0 bases and the V segment lost 1 base, leaving 20 bases of the junction unmatched. The CDR3 DNA is TGTGCCAGCAGCCAAGGGGGAGATTATGGGGTAGCGGGAGGGCAGAGCTCCTACAATGAGCAGTTCTTC. Its protein product is CASSQGGDYGVAGGQSSYNEQFF.

The table lists this clonotype with many counts. The chain joins TRBV12-5 to TRBJ2-4; D may correspond to TRBD1 or TRBD2 (5 bases each). Trimming cost V 3 bases and J 5 bases, with 8 bases left between them. The CDR3 runs 13 residues. Germline values: CDR1 LGHNT, CDR2 FRNRAP. CDR3 in amino acids: CASGFGGQNIQYF. The CDR3 DNA reads TGTGCTAGTGGTTTTGGGGGTCAAAACATTCAGTACTTC.

This rearrangement joins TRBV24-1 to TRBJ2-1; D remains ambiguous. V was trimmed by 8 bases and J by 9 bases, leaving 13 bases between them. CDR3 size: 12 residues. In germline, CDR1 is KGHDR, CDR2 SFDVKD. The CDR3 nucleotides are TGTGCCACCAAGAACAATGTAGGTGAGCAGTTCTTC. It yields the protein CATKNNVGEQFF.

In its sample, this clonotype was seen a few times. CDR3 DNA: TGTGCCAGCAGCTTAGCCGAGCAATCGTTCTCACCCCTCCACTTT. It specifies CASSLAEQSFSPLHF. J is TRBJ1-6 and V is TRBV5-4; D is ambiguous. V shed 2 bases and J shed 10 bases, with 16 bases lying between them. The CDR3 length is 15 residues. Germline V gives CDR1 SGHNT, CDR2 YYREEE (reference sequence).

The chain couples TRBV4-1 to TRBJ2-7; 10 bases match TRBD1. V trimming: 2 bases; J trimming: 5 bases; junction bases outside the gene matches: 15. CDR1 and CDR2 (germline): MGHRA, YSYEKL. The length of the CDR3 is 18 residues. The CDR3, as DNA: TGCGCCAGCAGCCAAAGCCCACTACGACAGGGGGCTGGTAACGAGCAGTACTTC. Encoded protein: CASSQSPLRQGAGNEQYF.

The sample holds many counts of this clonotype. The V and J genes are TRBV3-1 and TRBJ1-2; possible D gene TRBD1, 5 bases. V shed 0 bases and J shed 2 bases, with 13 bases lying between them. The CDR3 consists of 16 residues. Per the germline V gene, CDR1 is LGHDT and CDR2 is YNNKEL (reference sequence). The CDR3 sequence: CASSQDTQGRNYGYTF. In nucleotides, the CDR3 is TGTGCCAGCAGCCAAGATACCCAGGGACGAAACTATGGCTACACCTTC.

This clonotype was recorded many times. The rearrangement links TRBV7-9 to TRBJ1-2; 9 bases line up with TRBD1. Germline lookup yields CDR1 SEHNR and CDR2 FQNEAQ (reference sequence). J gave up 6 bases and V 6 bases, and 2 bases lay outside the gene matches. This CDR3 spans 12 amino acids. The CDR3 loop is CASSRQGDGYTF. The CDR3, as DNA: TGTGCCAGCAGTCGACAGGGGGATGGCTACACCTTC.

This clonotype has at least ten counts. The chain has TRBV29-1 and TRBJ2-1; 11 nucleotides align to TRBD2. Germline CDR1 and CDR2: SQVTM and ANQGSEA. The CDR3 is 16 amino acids. Trimming cost V 2 bases and J 3 bases; bases outside gene matches: 6. This CDR3 is CSVERLLAGVYNEQFF. CDR3 sequence (DNA): TGCAGCGTTGAACGTCTACTAGCGGGAGTCTACAATGAGCAGTTCTTC.

V and J are TRBV20-1 and TRBJ2-2; D gene ambiguous. The CDR3 extends over 13 amino acids. V was pared by 6 bases and J by 1 base, with 9 bases between. In germline, CDR1 is DFQATT, CDR2 SNEGSKA (reference sequence). CDR3 loop: CSASGLNTGELFF. In DNA form, the CDR3 reads TGCAGTGCGTCGGGCCTGAACACCGGGGAGCTGTTTTTT.

The table lists this clonotype with many counts. The genes are TRBV5-5 and TRBJ2-1; D remains ambiguous. This CDR3 contains 14 residues. With 4 bases removed from V and 3 bases from J, the gap between germline ends came to 11 bases. Germline V gene sequence: CDR1 SGHKS, CDR2 YYEKEE (reference sequence). Here the CDR3 DNA reads TGTGCCAGCAGCCCTACAATTCACTACAATGAGCAGTTCTTC. Protein sequence: CASSPTIHYNEQFF.

There are many counts of this clonotype. The chain carries TRBV20-1 and TRBJ2-7; 9 bases fit TRBD2. With 3 bases clipped from V and 3 bases from J, the junction kept 3 bases outside the gene matches. CDR3 length: 13 amino acids. Per germline, CDR1 DFQATT and CDR2 SNEGSKA (reference sequence). The CDR3 sequence: CSASGSGSYEQYF. The DNA of the CDR3 is TGCAGTGCTAGTGGTAGCGGGAGCTACGAGCAGTACTTC.